This TCR beta chain was sequenced in a study of blood T cell repertoires in COVID-19. Study context: Some COVID-19 samples were acute and others convalescent; all came from the United States, Italy and Spain.

The ends lost 10 bases at V and 3 bases at J; junction bases unmatched: 7. Germline CDR1 SEHNR, CDR2 FQNEAQ (reference sequence). This CDR3 region has 13 residues. In the authors' workflow: Researchers report that nucleated cell counts were estimated from reference gene primer amplification. Method: immunoSEQ multiplex PCR; TCRdb's copy keeps in-frame clones and lacks some. V and J calls plus clone size are reproduced from that table; the DNA served to infer D and trimming. The sample consists of a few hundred thousand clones, roughly 80% of them appearing once. The chain couples TRBV7-9 to TRBJ2-7; TRBD1 aligns across 9 bases. The sample taken for sequencing was peripheral blood. This receptor was identified in a woman younger than 35 with acute or convalescent COVID-19. The CDR3 region is CATSWGQGYEQYF. The CDR3 DNA follows: TGTGCCACCTCTTGGGGACAGGGCTACGAGCAGTACTTC.